This entry features one TCR beta chain sequence. The CDR3 is 12 residues long. The germline gives CDR1 MNHEY, CDR2 SVGEGT. The V end was cut by 5 bases, the J end by 11 bases, with 15 bases between. Drawing of peripheral blood yielded ten milliliters from each donor. Using a J-beta primer mix together with a sample-barcoded 5' primer, a second PCR was run for about 6 to 11 cycles. Each TCR beta cDNA got a 12-nucleotide random molecular identifier. Per-sample output comprised a minimum of 2.5 million paired-end reads containing CDR3. MiXCR, applied by TCRdb to the 5' RACE reads, yields one record per CDR3 protein. The sample has 650,000 to 800,000 distinct CDR3 sequences, around two fifths seen once. This sample stems from a study of blood T cells in healthy people across ages.

The clonotype originates from a man in his fifties or sixties in good health. The sample taken for sequencing was blood. The chain has TRBV6-2 or TRBV6-3 and TRBJ2-5; D is unresolved. The CDR3 is CASSRSNYEQYF. In DNA, the CDR3 is TGTGCCAGCAGTCGGAGTAACTATGAGCAGTACTTC.